This TCR beta chain emerged from a study of shared clonotypes between healthy human individuals. Only in-frame clones appear in the TCRdb table, and some are missing; sequencing was by immunoSEQ multiplex PCR. This sample has fewer than 850,000 clones, with approximately 75% found just once. The CDR3 extends over 14 amino acids. Trimming pared 2 bases from V and 0 bases from J, leaving 6 bases between. Germline V gives CDR1 SGHRS, CDR2 YFSETQ. Division of CD4+ cells produced a CD45RA+ naive subset and a CD45RA-negative memory subset. This clonotype was sampled from a woman in her twenties or thirties in good health. Specimen: memory CD4+ T cells sorted from blood. Subset in this sample: CD45RA-negative fraction. V is TRBV5-1 and J is TRBJ2-1; D remains ambiguous. The CDR3 DNA is TGCGCCAGCAGCTTTGGCAGCTCCTACAATGAGCAGTTCTTC. It codes for CASSFGSSYNEQFF. Looking up the rest from reference TRBV5-1 and TRBJ2-1 gives the full variable domain: KAGVTQTPRYLIKTRGQQVTLSCSPISGHRSVSWYQQTPGQGLQFLFEYFSETQRNKGNFPGRFSGRQFSNSRSEMNVSTLELGDSALYLCASSFGSSYNEQFFGPGTRLTVL.